The T cell receptor (beta chain) under discussion was sequenced for a study of T cell changes during pregnancy in multiple sclerosis. Profiling relied on immunoSEQ multiplex PCR, and the TCRdb table lists in-frame clones only, not all of them. This table holds about 50,000 clones, approximately 94% found once. The V gene lost 5 bases and the J gene lost 4 bases, with 15 bases spanning the gap. Germline V gene lookup returns CDR1 MDHEN and CDR2 SYDVKM. This CDR3 is 14 amino acids long. This receptor was obtained from a female donor with multiple sclerosis, enrolled in a pregnancy study. This chain links TRBV28 with TRBJ2-7; weak D call: TRBD1 (7 bases). Sequences were derived from CD8+ T cells from peripheral blood mononuclear cells, sampled before pregnancy. In DNA, the CDR3 is TGTGCCAGCAGTCAGGGGGGCGGGAAGTACGAGCAGTACTTC. Its translation: CASSQGGGKYEQYF.